This TCR beta chain comes out of a study of OX40 agonist ivuxolimab in advanced cancers. Study-level background: Partial responses occurred in Three dose-escalation patients, one with hepatocellular carcinoma and two with cutaneous melanoma. Points from the study as a whole: Low normalized T-cell clonal expansion was additionally recorded for some nonresponders. Clonal expansion among partial responders at 0.1-3.0 mg/kg ranked near the lowest.

Method: immunoSEQ multiplex PCR; TCRdb's copy keeps in-frame clones and lacks some. The sample lists 70,000 or so clones, around 88% occurring once. The CDR3 has 15 residues. V shed 3 bases and J shed 7 bases, with 19 bases lying between them. Germline CDR1 is MDHEN and CDR2 is SYDVKM. Individuals having autoimmune disease history or systemic immunosuppression were not enrolled. About this clone itself: Its target is not known.

The chain links TRBV28 to TRBJ2-7, with D unclear. The sequence was obtained from an adult with an advanced solid tumor such as melanoma, head and neck, liver or kidney cancer. The sequencing used CD4+ or CD8+ T cells sorted from blood, collected in a trial of the OX40 agonist ivuxolimab. CDR3 residues: CASSFPDRASWEQYF. The CDR3 DNA follows: TGTGCCAGCAGTTTCCCTGACCGGGCCTCCTGGGAGCAGTACTTC.